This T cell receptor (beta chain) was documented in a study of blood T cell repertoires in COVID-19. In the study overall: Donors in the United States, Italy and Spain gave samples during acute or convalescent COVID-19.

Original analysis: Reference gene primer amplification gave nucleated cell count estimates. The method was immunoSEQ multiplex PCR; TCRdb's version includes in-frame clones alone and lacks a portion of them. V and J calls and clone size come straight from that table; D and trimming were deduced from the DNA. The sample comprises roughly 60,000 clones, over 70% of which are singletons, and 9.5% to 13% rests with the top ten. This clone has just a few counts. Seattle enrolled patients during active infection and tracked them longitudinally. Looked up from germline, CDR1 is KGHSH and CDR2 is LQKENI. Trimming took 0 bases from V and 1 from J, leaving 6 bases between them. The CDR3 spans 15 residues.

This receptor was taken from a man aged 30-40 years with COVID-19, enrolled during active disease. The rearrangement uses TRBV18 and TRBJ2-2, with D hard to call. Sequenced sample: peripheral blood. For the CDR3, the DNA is TGTGCCAGCTCACCACCGGTTAGGAACACCGGGGAGCTGTTTTTT. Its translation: CASSPPVRNTGELFF.